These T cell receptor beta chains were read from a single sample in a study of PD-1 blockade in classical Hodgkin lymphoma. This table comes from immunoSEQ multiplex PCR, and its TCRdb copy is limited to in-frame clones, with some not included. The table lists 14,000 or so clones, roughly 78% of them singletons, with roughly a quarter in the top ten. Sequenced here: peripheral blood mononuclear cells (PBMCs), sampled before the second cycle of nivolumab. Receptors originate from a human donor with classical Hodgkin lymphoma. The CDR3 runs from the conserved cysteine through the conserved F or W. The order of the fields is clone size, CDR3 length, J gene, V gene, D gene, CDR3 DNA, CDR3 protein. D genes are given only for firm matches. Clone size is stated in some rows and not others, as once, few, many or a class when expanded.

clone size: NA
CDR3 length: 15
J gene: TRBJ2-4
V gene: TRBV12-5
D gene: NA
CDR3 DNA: TGTGCTAGTGGATATGGGACGGGAGCCAAAAACATTCAGTACTTC
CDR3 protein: CASGYGTGAKNIQYF

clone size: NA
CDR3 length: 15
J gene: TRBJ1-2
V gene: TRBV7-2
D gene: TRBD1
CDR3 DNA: TGTGCCAGCAGGGAACAGGGGGTACTAAACTATGGCTACACCTTC
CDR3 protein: CASREQGVLNYGYTF

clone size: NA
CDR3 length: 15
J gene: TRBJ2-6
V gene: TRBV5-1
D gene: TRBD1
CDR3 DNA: TGCGCCAGCAGCTTTCAGGGGGCTGGGGCCAACGTCCTGACTTTC
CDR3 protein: CASSFQGAGANVLTF

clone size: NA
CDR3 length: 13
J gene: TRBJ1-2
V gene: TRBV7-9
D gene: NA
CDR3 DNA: TGTGCCAGCAGCTTTAAGACAGTCTATGGCTACACCTTC
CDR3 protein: CASSFKTVYGYTF

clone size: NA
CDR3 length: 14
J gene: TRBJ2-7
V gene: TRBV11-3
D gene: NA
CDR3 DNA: TGTGCCAGCAGCTTCGACTCTAGCTCCTACGAGCAGTACTTC
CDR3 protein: CASSFDSSSYEQYF

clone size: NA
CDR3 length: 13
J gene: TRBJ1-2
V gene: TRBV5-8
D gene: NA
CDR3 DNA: TGTGCCAGCAGTGCCCGGGGAGCGGGTGGCTACACCTTC
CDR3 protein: CASSARGAGGYTF

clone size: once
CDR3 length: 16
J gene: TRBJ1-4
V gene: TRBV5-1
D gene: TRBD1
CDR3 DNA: TGCGCCAGCAGCTTGACCGGGACAGCAACTAATGAAAAACTGTTTTTT
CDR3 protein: CASSLTGTATNEKLFF

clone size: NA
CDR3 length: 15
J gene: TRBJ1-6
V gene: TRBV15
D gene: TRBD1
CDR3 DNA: TGTGCCACCAGCAGAACCGGGACAGTCAATTCACCCCTCCACTTT
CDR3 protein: CATSRTGTVNSPLHF

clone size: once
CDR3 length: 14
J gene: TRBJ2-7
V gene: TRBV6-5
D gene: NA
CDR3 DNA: TGTGCCAGCAGTTACCACGTTGGCAAGGGCGAGCAGTACTTC
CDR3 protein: CASSYHVGKGEQYF

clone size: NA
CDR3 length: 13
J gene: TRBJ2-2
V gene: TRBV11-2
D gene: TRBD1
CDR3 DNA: TGTGCCAGCAGCAAGACAGGGAACGGGGAGCTGTTTTTT
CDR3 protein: CASSKTGNGELFF

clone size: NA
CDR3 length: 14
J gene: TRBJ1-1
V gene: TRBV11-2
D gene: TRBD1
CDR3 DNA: TGTGCCAGCAGCTTTAGCAGGGGGCGTACTGAAGCTTTCTTT
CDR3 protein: CASSFSRGRTEAFF

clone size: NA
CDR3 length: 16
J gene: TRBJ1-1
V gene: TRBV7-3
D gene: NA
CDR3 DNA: TGTGCCAGCAGCTTAAATTCCCCAGGGGTTGGCACTGAAGCTTTCTTT
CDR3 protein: CASSLNSPGVGTEAFF

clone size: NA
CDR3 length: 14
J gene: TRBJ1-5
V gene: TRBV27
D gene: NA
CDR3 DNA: TGTGCCAGCTGGGGGCTGGGCGCGTATCAGCCCCAGCATTTT
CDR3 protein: CASWGLGAYQPQHF

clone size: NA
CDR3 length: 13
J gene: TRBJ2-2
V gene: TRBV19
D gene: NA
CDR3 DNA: TGTGCCAGTGGTGTGGGCGGCGCCGGGGAGCTGTTTTTT
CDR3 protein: CASGVGGAGELFF

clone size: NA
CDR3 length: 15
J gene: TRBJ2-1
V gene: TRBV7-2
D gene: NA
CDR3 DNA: TGTGCCAGCAGCTTAGAAAGGGGCCTCTACAATGAGCAGTTCTTC
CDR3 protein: CASSLERGLYNEQFF

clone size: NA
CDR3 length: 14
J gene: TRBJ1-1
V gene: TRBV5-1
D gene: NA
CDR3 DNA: TGCGCCAGCAGCCCACTAGTAATGAACACTGAAGCTTTCTTT
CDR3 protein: CASSPLVMNTEAFF

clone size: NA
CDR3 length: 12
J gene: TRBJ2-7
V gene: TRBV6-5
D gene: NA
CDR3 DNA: TGTGCCAGCAGTACGACTGGATACGAGCAGTACTTC
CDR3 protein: CASSTTGYEQYF

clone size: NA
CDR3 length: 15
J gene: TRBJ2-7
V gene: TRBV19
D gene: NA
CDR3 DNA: TGTGCCAGTAGCCACGGACGAGGGTACACCTACGAGCAGTACTTC
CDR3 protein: CASSHGRGYTYEQYF

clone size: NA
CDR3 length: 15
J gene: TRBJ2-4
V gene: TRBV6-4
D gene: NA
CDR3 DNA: TGTGCCAGCAGTATCGACCCAGGGGCCAAAAACATTCAGTACTTC
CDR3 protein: CASSIDPGAKNIQYF

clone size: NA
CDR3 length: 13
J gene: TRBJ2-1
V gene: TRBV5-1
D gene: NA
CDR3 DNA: TGCGCCAGCAGCTTGGTAGCACGCAATGAGCAGTTCTTC
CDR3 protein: CASSLVARNEQFF

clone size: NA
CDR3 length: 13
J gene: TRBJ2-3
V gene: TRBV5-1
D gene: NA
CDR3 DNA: TGCGCCAGCAGCTTGGTCGGGACAGATACGCAGTATTTT
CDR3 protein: CASSLVGTDTQYF

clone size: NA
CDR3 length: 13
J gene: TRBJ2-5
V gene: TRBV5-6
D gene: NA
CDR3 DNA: TGTGCCAGCAGCTTGGGAGGAGGGGGAACCCAGTACTTC
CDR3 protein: CASSLGGGGTQYF

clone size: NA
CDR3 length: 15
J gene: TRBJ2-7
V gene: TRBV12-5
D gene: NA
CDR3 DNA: TGTGCTAGTGGTCCCTCAGGAGCTCGCTCCTACGAGCAGTACTTC
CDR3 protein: CASGPSGARSYEQYF

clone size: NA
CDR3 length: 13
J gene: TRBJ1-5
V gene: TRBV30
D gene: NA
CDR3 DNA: TGTGCCTGGAGTAAGGGGAGCAATCAGCCCCAGCATTTT
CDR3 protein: CAWSKGSNQPQHF

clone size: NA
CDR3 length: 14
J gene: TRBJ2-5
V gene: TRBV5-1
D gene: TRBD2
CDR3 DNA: TGCGCCAGCAGCTTTTGGGGGGGAGTAGAGACCCAGTACTTC
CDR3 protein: CASSFWGGVETQYF

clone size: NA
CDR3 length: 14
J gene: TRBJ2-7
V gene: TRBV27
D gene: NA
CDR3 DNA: TGTGCCAGCAGTTTCTGGGGGGCTAGTCGCGAGCAGTACTTC
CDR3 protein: CASSFWGASREQYF

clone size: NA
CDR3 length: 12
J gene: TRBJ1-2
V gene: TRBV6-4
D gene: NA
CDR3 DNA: TGTGCCAGCAGTGAGGGGTCTACCGGCTACACCTTC
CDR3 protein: CASSEGSTGYTF

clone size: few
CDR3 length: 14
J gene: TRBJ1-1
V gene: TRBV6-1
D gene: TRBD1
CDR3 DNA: TGTGCCAGCAGTGAGGACAGGGGCGACACTGAAGCTTTCTTT
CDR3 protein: CASSEDRGDTEAFF

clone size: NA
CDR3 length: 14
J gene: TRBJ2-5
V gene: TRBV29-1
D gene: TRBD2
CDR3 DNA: TGCAGCGTTACGGTACTAGCGGGGGGAAAGACCCAGTACTTC
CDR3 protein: CSVTVLAGGKTQYF

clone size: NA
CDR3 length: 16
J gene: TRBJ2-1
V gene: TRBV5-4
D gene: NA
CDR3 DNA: TGTGCCAGCTCCCCCATGCTTAGGGGCGGGTACAATGAGCAGTTCTTC
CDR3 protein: CASSPMLRGGYNEQFF

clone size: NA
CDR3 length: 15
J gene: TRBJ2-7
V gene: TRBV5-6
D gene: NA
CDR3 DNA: TGTGCCAGCAGCTCCTGGGTCGGGGCGATCCTAGGGCAGTACTTC
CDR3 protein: CASSSWVGAILGQYF

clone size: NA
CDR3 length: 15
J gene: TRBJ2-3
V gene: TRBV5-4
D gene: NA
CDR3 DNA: TGTGCCAGCAGCCTACCGGGGGGCGGTCCAGATACGCAGTATTTT
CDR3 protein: CASSLPGGGPDTQYF

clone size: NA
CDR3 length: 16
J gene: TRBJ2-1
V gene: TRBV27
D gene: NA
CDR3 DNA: TGTGCCAGCAGTCCTTATGGGGAGCCCCCCTACAATGAGCAGTTCTTC
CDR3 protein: CASSPYGEPPYNEQFF

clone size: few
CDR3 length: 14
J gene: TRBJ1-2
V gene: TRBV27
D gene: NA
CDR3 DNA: TGTGCCAGCAGTTTACAGGGAGGGAACTATGGCTACACCTTC
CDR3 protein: CASSLQGGNYGYTF

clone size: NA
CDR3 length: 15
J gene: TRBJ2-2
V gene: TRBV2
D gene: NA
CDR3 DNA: TGTGCCAGCAGTGAAGTGTTTCCGAACACCGGGGAGCTGTTTTTT
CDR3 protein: CASSEVFPNTGELFF

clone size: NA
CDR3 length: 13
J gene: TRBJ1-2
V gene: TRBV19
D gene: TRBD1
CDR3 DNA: TGTGCCAGTAGTTGGGACAGCACTTATGGCTACACCTTC
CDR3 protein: CASSWDSTYGYTF

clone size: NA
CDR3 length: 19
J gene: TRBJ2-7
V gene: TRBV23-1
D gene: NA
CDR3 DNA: TGCGCCAGCAGTCAATCCCCGTGTGGGGTAGAGCCCTCCTCCTACGAGCAGTACTTC
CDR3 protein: CASSQSPCGVEPSSYEQYF

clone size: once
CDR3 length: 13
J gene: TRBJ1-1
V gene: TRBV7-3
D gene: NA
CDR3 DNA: TGTGCCAGCAGCTTACAGGAAAACACTGAAGCTTTCTTT
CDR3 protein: CASSLQENTEAFF

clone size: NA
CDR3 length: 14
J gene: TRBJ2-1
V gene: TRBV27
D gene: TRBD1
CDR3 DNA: TGTGCCAGCAGATTGACAGGGGATTACAATGAGCAGTTCTTC
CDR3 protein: CASRLTGDYNEQFF

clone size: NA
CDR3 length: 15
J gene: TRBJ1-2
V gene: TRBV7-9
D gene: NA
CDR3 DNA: TGTGCCAGCAGCTTACAATTGGGGACACCCTATGGCTACACCTTC
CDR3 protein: CASSLQLGTPYGYTF

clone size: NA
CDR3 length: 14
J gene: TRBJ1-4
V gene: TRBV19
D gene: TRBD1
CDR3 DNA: TGTGCCAGTAGTAGGGGACAGGGGAGCGAAAAACTGTTTTTT
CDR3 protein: CASSRGQGSEKLFF

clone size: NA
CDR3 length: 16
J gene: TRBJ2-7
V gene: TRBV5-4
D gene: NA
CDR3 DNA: TGCGCCAGCAGCCAAGATGTAGCCGGGACCTCCTACGAGCAGTACTTC
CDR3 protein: CASSQDVAGTSYEQYF

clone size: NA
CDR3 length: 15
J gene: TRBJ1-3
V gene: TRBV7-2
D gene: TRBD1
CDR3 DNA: TGTGCCAGCAGCTTACGGGGACAGGGTGGAAACACCATATATTTT
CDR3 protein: CASSLRGQGGNTIYF